This T cell receptor (beta chain) was captured in a study of T cells in localized non-small cell lung cancer. The repertoire was sequenced with immunoSEQ multiplex PCR; TCRdb's copy has only in-frame clones and lacks some. The table includes about 54,000 clones, approximately 82% detected once. CDR1 is SEHNR and CDR2 is FQNEAQ in the germline V gene (reference sequence). Trimming removed 5 bases at V and 0 bases at J, with 19 bases between. The CDR3 runs 18 residues. Only one count was recorded for this clone. Sequenced here: peripheral blood, sampled before any cancer treatment. The chain employs TRBV7-9 and TRBJ2-2, with D perhaps being TRBD1 or TRBD2 (5 bases each). The TCR sequence derives from a female donor at least 60 years old with stage II squamous cell lung carcinoma. The CDR3: CASSPRGRDGTNTGELFF. The CDR3 nucleotides are TGTGCCAGCAGCCCCCGAGGAAGGGACGGCACGAACACCGGGGAGCTGTTTTTT. Filled out from reference TRBV7-9 and TRBJ2-2, the complete variable domain reads DTGVSQNPRHKITKRGQNVTFRCDPISEHNRLYWYRQTLGQGPEFLTYFQNEAQLEKSRLLSDRFSAERPKGSFSTLEIQRTEQGDSAMYLCASSPRGRDGTNTGELFFGEGSRLTVL.